A selection of T cell receptor beta chains follows, all from one sample in a study of blood T cell repertoires in COVID-19. Profiled with immunoSEQ multiplex PCR; TCRdb holds only in-frame clones, not every one. The sample has around 97,000 clones, about 86% seen once. Sequencing used peripheral blood. These receptors were obtained from a human donor in a cohort sampled during active COVID-19. Each CDR3 is given with its conserved first and last residue. D genes are given only for firm matches. Some rows have no size entry. The others give once, few or many, or a class for an expanded clone.

>NA|TRBJ2-4|TRBD2|TRBV2
CASSILAGGRENIQYF
TGTGCCAGCAGTATTCTAGCGGGAGGGCGAGAAAACATTCAGTACTTC
>few|TRBJ2-5|TRBD2|TRBV29-1
CSVAPRLAREETQYF
TGCAGCGTCGCCCCCCGACTAGCGCGGGAAGAGACCCAGTACTTC
>NA|TRBJ2-1|TRBD1|TRBV28
CASSLLGQGGEQFF
TGTGCCAGCAGTTTATTGGGACAGGGAGGTGAGCAGTTCTTC
>NA|TRBJ2-7|NA|TRBV29-1
CSVDGGDYEQYF
TGCAGCGTTGATGGCGGAGACTACGAGCAGTACTTC
>NA|TRBJ2-7|NA|TRBV25-1
CASSFSLGYEQYF
TGTGCCAGCAGTTTTAGCTTGGGCTACGAGCAGTACTTC
>NA|TRBJ1-1|NA|TRBV12-3/TRBV12-4
CASRPTDYTEAFF
TGTGCCAGCAGGCCGACAGACTACACTGAAGCTTTCTTT
>NA|TRBJ1-1|TRBD1|TRBV5-4
CASRGEDRGVTEAFF
TGTGCCAGCAGGGGAGAGGACAGGGGAGTCACTGAAGCTTTCTTT
>few|TRBJ2-7|NA|TRBV24-1
CATSVGSGGSYEQYF
TGTGCCACCAGTGTTGGGAGCGGAGGCTCCTACGAGCAGTACTTC
>NA|TRBJ2-5|NA|TRBV5-6
CASSSVETQYF
TGTGCCAGCAGCAGCGTAGAGACCCAGTACTTC
>NA|TRBJ2-3|NA|TRBV28
CASSWRAQLSTDTQYF
TGTGCCAGCAGTTGGAGGGCCCAATTGAGCACAGATACGCAGTATTTT
>NA|TRBJ1-1|TRBD1|TRBV4-1
CASSIWTGQNTEAFF
TGCGCCAGCAGCATTTGGACAGGCCAGAACACTGAAGCTTTCTTT
>NA|TRBJ1-1|TRBD1|TRBV11-2
CASSLTDRGTEAFF
TGTGCCAGCAGCCTTACGGACAGGGGGACTGAAGCTTTCTTT
>NA|TRBJ2-1|TRBD2|TRBV6-2/TRBV6-3
CASSDPIAGGQTEQFF
TGTGCCAGCAGCGACCCAATAGCGGGAGGCCAAACGGAGCAGTTCTTC
>NA|TRBJ1-5|TRBD1|TRBV7-8
CASSLMDRGDNQPQHF
TGTGCCAGCAGCTTAATGGACAGGGGGGACAATCAGCCCCAGCATTTT
>NA|TRBJ2-7|TRBD2|TRBV6-5
CATPLLAGGSYEQYF
TGTGCCACTCCGTTACTAGCGGGAGGGTCCTACGAGCAGTACTTC
>NA|TRBJ1-2|TRBD1|TRBV19
CASSWDSYNYGYTF
TGTGCCAGTAGTTGGGACAGTTATAACTATGGCTACACCTTC
>NA|TRBJ2-4|TRBD2|TRBV10-2
CASSSGLAVIAKNIQYF
TGCGCCAGCAGCTCGGGACTAGCGGTAATAGCCAAAAACATTCAGTACTTC
>NA|TRBJ2-1|TRBD2|TRBV24-1
CATSDPDSGREFNEQFF
TGTGCCACCAGTGACCCAGACAGCGGGAGGGAGTTCAATGAGCAGTTCTTC
>NA|TRBJ2-1|NA|TRBV5-1
CASSFPGPPNQILF
TGCGCCAGCAGCTTCCCGGGTCCCCCGAACCAAATTCTCTTC
>NA|TRBJ1-4|TRBD1|TRBV7-9
CASSPYRTGYLFF
TGTGCCAGCAGCCCTTACAGGACAGGGTATCTGTTTTTT
>few|TRBJ1-5|NA|TRBV12-5
CASGRTQGMSQHF
TGTGCTAGTGGCCGAACACAGGGAATGTCCCAGCATTTT
>NA|TRBJ1-6|TRBD1|TRBV4-3
CASSHRDRGDSPLHF
TGCGCCAGCAGCCACCGAGACAGGGGTGATTCACCCCTCCACTTT
>NA|TRBJ2-3|NA|TRBV7-3
CASSLTRGLSDTQYF
TGTGCCAGCAGCTTAACTCGAGGACTATCCGATACGCAGTATTTT
>NA|TRBJ2-3|NA|TRBV10-3
CAITGDLNTQYF
TGTGCCATCACGGGAGACCTTAATACGCAGTATTTT
>NA|TRBJ2-3|TRBD2|TRBV2
CASRRTSITDTQYF
TGTGCCAGCAGAAGGACTAGCATCACAGATACGCAGTATTTT
>NA|TRBJ2-1|TRBD1|TRBV7-3
CASSLGRGYGEQFF
TGTGCCAGCAGCTTAGGCAGGGGGTACGGTGAGCAGTTCTTC
>NA|TRBJ2-1|TRBD2|TRBV6-2/TRBV6-3
CASSFRREVNEQFF
TGTGCCAGCAGTTTTAGGCGGGAGGTTAATGAGCAGTTCTTC
>NA|TRBJ1-5|NA|TRBV6-6
CASSYRTGNQPQHF
TGTGCCAGCAGTTACAGGACAGGCAATCAGCCCCAGCATTTT
>once|TRBJ1-4|NA|TRBV10-3
CAIRGAGNEKLFF
TGTGCCATCAGGGGGGCAGGGAATGAAAAACTGTTTTTT
>NA|TRBJ1-1|NA|TRBV9
CASSEVGEGDMNTEAFF
TGTGCCAGCAGCGAGGTCGGGGAGGGCGACATGAACACTGAAGCTTTCTTT
>NA|TRBJ2-7|NA|TRBV27
CASRTQGYEQYF
TGTGCCAGCAGAACACAGGGATACGAGCAGTACTTC
>NA|TRBJ1-2|NA|TRBV5-8
CASSPSRGNYGYTF
TGTGCCAGCAGCCCGTCCCGGGGTAACTATGGCTACACCTTC
>few|TRBJ2-7|NA|TRBV6-2/TRBV6-3
CASSPDRAGEQYF
TGTGCCAGCAGCCCTGACAGGGCGGGGGAGCAGTACTTC
>NA|TRBJ2-5|NA|TRBV25-1
CASSEPTAAQETQYF
TGTGCCAGCAGTGAGCCGACGGCGGCCCAAGAGACCCAGTACTTC
>once|TRBJ1-1|NA|TRBV11-2
CASSLGLKNTEAFF
TGTGCCAGCAGCTTAGGGCTGAAGAACACTGAAGCTTTCTTT
>once|TRBJ2-5|NA|TRBV30
CAWKLQGYQETQYF
TGTGCCTGGAAGTTACAGGGTTACCAAGAGACCCAGTACTTC
>NA|TRBJ2-7|NA|TRBV27
CASRRYQSGLGSSYEQYF
TGTGCCAGCAGAAGATATCAATCCGGACTGGGCAGCTCCTACGAGCAGTACTTC
>NA|TRBJ1-6|NA|TRBV11-2
CASSYLRRDPDNSPLHF
TGTGCCAGCAGCTACCTAAGGCGGGACCCTGATAATTCACCCCTCCACTTT
>NA|TRBJ2-1|NA|TRBV6-2/TRBV6-3
CASSYPRSYNEQFF
TGTGCCAGCAGTTACCCGAGAAGCTACAATGAGCAGTTCTTC